The rows below give T cell receptor beta chains drawn from one sample of a study of T cell responses to AZD1222 COVID-19 vaccine. The protocol was immunoSEQ multiplex PCR, while the TCRdb copy is restricted to in-frame clones and leaves out a portion. This table has around 84,000 clones, 85% to 90% appearing once. The sequenced sample was peripheral blood, obtained on day 0 of MenACWY control vaccination. These receptors came from an adult in good health. CDR3s include the opening cysteine and the closing phenylalanine or tryptophan. The D gene is left open where the match is weak. Clone size is shown for a subset of rows, as once, few, many or a class of expanded clone.

V: TRBV28
size: once
J: TRBJ2-2
D: TRBD1
DNA: TGTGCCAGCAGCCCTGCACAGGGGTTGAACACCGGGGAGCTGTTTTTT
CDR3: CASSPAQGLNTGELFF

V: TRBV5-5
size: -
J: TRBJ1-4
D: -
DNA: TGTGCCAGCAGCCCTCAAAACGAAAAACTGTTTTTT
CDR3: CASSPQNEKLFF

V: TRBV10-3
size: -
J: TRBJ2-7
D: TRBD1
DNA: TGTGCCACGGCAGGGACAGGGGTTTACGAGCAGTACTTC
CDR3: CATAGTGVYEQYF

V: TRBV6-5
size: -
J: TRBJ1-1
D: TRBD1
DNA: TGTGCCAGCAGAAGACAGGGGAACACTGAAGCTTTCTTT
CDR3: CASRRQGNTEAFF

V: TRBV5-1
size: once
J: TRBJ1-4
D: TRBD1
DNA: TGCGCCAGCAGAACTGGACAGGGGAACAGTTATGAAAAACTGTTTTTT
CDR3: CASRTGQGNSYEKLFF

V: TRBV9
size: -
J: TRBJ1-1
D: -
DNA: TGTGCCAGCAGCTCGGGGGGACGGGCGAACACTGAAGCTTTCTTT
CDR3: CASSSGGRANTEAFF

V: TRBV6-2/TRBV6-3
size: -
J: TRBJ1-2
D: -
DNA: TGTGCCAGTAGTGCCGTCGAGGGTAGTGGCTACACCTTC
CDR3: CASSAVEGSGYTF

V: TRBV5-4
size: -
J: TRBJ1-5
D: -
DNA: TGTGCCAGCAGCTTTGACACCCTCGAGCCCCAGCATTTT
CDR3: CASSFDTLEPQHF

V: TRBV24-1
size: once
J: TRBJ2-1
D: TRBD2
DNA: TGTGCCACCCTTGGGACTAGCGGGGGCGGTCGCAATGAGCAGTTCTTC
CDR3: CATLGTSGGGRNEQFF

V: TRBV10-3
size: -
J: TRBJ2-1
D: TRBD2
DNA: TGTGCCGCAGGGACTAGCGGGGCTTCCAATGAGCAGTTCTTC
CDR3: CAAGTSGASNEQFF

V: TRBV6-5
size: -
J: TRBJ1-5
D: TRBD1
DNA: TGTGCCAGCAGTCTAGGACAGGGGGATCAGCCCCAGCATTTT
CDR3: CASSLGQGDQPQHF

V: TRBV29-1
size: -
J: TRBJ2-1
D: TRBD2
DNA: TGCAGCGTTGAAACTAGCGGGGGAAATAGGGAGCAGTTCTTC
CDR3: CSVETSGGNREQFF

V: TRBV15
size: -
J: TRBJ1-5
D: -
DNA: TGTGCCACCAGCAGCTTTATGGGGAATCAGCCCCAGCATTTT
CDR3: CATSSFMGNQPQHF

V: TRBV6-5
size: -
J: TRBJ2-6
D: -
DNA: TGTGCCAGCAGTTACGGGACACCCTCTGGGGCCAACGTCCTGACTTTC
CDR3: CASSYGTPSGANVLTF

V: TRBV28
size: medium-sized
J: TRBJ2-2
D: -
DNA: TGTGCCAGCAGCCCCGAGGGGTACACCGGGGAGCTGTTTTTT
CDR3: CASSPEGYTGELFF

V: TRBV28
size: -
J: TRBJ1-6
D: -
DNA: TGTGCCAGCAGTTTAAGGCAAAGGGATTCACCCCTCCACTTT
CDR3: CASSLRQRDSPLHF

V: TRBV7-8
size: once
J: TRBJ1-1
D: -
DNA: TGTGCCAGCAGCCCCGGCTCGGGCCGCATGAACACTGAAGCTTTCTTT
CDR3: CASSPGSGRMNTEAFF

V: TRBV11-3
size: once
J: TRBJ1-6
D: -
DNA: TGTGCCAGCAGCTTAGAGGAGAATTCACCCCTCCACTTT
CDR3: CASSLEENSPLHF

V: TRBV12-3/TRBV12-4
size: -
J: TRBJ2-7
D: -
DNA: TGTGCCAGCAGTTTAAGAAGGACCTACGAGCAGTACTTC
CDR3: CASSLRRTYEQYF

V: TRBV5-5
size: -
J: TRBJ1-6
D: -
DNA: TGTGCCAGCAGCTTGGTTGCTCGGACAGTGTTGAATTCACCCCTCCACTTT
CDR3: CASSLVARTVLNSPLHF

V: TRBV6-5
size: -
J: TRBJ1-1
D: -
DNA: TGTGCCAGCAGGGAGGGTCCCTACACTGAAGCTTTCTTT
CDR3: CASREGPYTEAFF

V: TRBV19
size: -
J: TRBJ1-6
D: TRBD1
DNA: TGTGCCAGTAGTAGACAGGGGGATTCACCCCTCCACTTT
CDR3: CASSRQGDSPLHF

V: TRBV27
size: -
J: TRBJ1-5
D: -
DNA: TGTGCCAGCAGTTCGCGGACGGGACTCAATCAGCCCCAGCATTTT
CDR3: CASSSRTGLNQPQHF

V: TRBV27
size: -
J: TRBJ1-1
D: TRBD1
DNA: TGTGCCAGCAGTATGACAGGGGGCTTCACTGAAGCTTTCTTT
CDR3: CASSMTGGFTEAFF

V: TRBV2
size: -
J: TRBJ1-5
D: -
DNA: TGTGCCAGCAGTGGGGACGGGGGCAATCAGCCCCAGCATTTT
CDR3: CASSGDGGNQPQHF

V: TRBV29-1
size: -
J: TRBJ1-2
D: -
DNA: TGCAGCGTTGAGGACAGACCGGATTATGGCTACACCTTC
CDR3: CSVEDRPDYGYTF

V: TRBV3-1/TRBV3-2
size: -
J: TRBJ2-3
D: -
DNA: TGTGCCAGCAGCCAGTTGGACGTCACAGATACGCAGTATTTT
CDR3: CASSQLDVTDTQYF

V: TRBV7-9
size: -
J: TRBJ2-2
D: -
DNA: TGTGCCACGCAGCTCTTACAGCGACCGAACACCGGGGAGCTGTTTTTT
CDR3: CATQLLQRPNTGELFF

V: TRBV7-2
size: -
J: TRBJ1-5
D: -
DNA: TGTGCCAGCAGCCCCGGGGGGGCACGAGGCCAGCCCCAGCATTTT
CDR3: CASSPGGARGQPQHF

V: TRBV11-2
size: -
J: TRBJ2-5
D: -
DNA: TGTGCCAGCAGCCCTCAAGAGACCCAGTACTTC
CDR3: CASSPQETQYF

V: TRBV7-2
size: -
J: TRBJ2-3
D: -
DNA: TGTGCCAGCAGCTTACCAGTGACAGATACGCAGTATTTT
CDR3: CASSLPVTDTQYF

V: TRBV4-1
size: once
J: TRBJ2-2
D: -
DNA: TGCGCCAGCAGCCAAGAGCACAGATACACCGGGGAGCTGTTTTTT
CDR3: CASSQEHRYTGELFF

V: TRBV7-2
size: -
J: TRBJ2-3
D: TRBD2
DNA: TGTGCCAGCAGCCCGGGACTAGCGGGGTCAGATACGCAGTATTTT
CDR3: CASSPGLAGSDTQYF

V: TRBV5-8
size: -
J: TRBJ1-2
D: -
DNA: TGTGCCAGCAGTTTCGCGGGGTTCTATGGCTACACCTTC
CDR3: CASSFAGFYGYTF

V: TRBV2
size: once
J: TRBJ2-5
D: -
DNA: TGTGCCAGCAGGGGCCAGGAGACCCAGTACTTC
CDR3: CASRGQETQYF

V: TRBV6-5
size: -
J: TRBJ1-1
D: -
DNA: TGTGCCAGCAGTTACTCCGCAGACACTGAAGCTTTCTTT
CDR3: CASSYSADTEAFF

V: TRBV4-2
size: -
J: TRBJ1-2
D: -
DNA: TGTGCCAGCAGCCAAGATATCGTGCGAGGGGGTGGCTACACCTTC
CDR3: CASSQDIVRGGGYTF

V: TRBV6-5
size: -
J: TRBJ2-1
D: -
DNA: TGTGCCAGCGTCCTGGGGACATATAATGAGCAGTTCTTC
CDR3: CASVLGTYNEQFF

V: TRBV5-1
size: -
J: TRBJ1-6
D: -
DNA: TGCGCCAGCAGTGCAGGGAATAATGAGTCACCCCTCCACTTT
CDR3: CASSAGNNESPLHF

V: TRBV5-4
size: few
J: TRBJ2-5
D: -
DNA: TGTGCCAGCAGCCGGACAGTTTACCAAGAGACCCAGTACTTC
CDR3: CASSRTVYQETQYF

V: TRBV7-2
size: -
J: TRBJ1-2
D: -
DNA: TGTGCCAGCAGCCGCCCGGACAGAAACTATGGCTACACCTTC
CDR3: CASSRPDRNYGYTF

V: TRBV7-9
size: -
J: TRBJ2-7
D: -
DNA: TGTGCCAGCAGCTTCAGGGACCGTCTTGACGAGCAGTACTTC
CDR3: CASSFRDRLDEQYF

V: TRBV7-3
size: -
J: TRBJ2-3
D: -
DNA: TGTGCCAGCAGCTCTACAGGGGGGGCAGATACGCAGTATTTT
CDR3: CASSSTGGADTQYF

V: TRBV4-2
size: -
J: TRBJ1-2
D: -
DNA: TGTGCCAGCAGCCAAGAACGGGGGATGTATGGCTACACCTTC
CDR3: CASSQERGMYGYTF

V: TRBV5-8
size: once
J: TRBJ2-7
D: TRBD2
DNA: TGTGCCAGCAGAGCGGGGGGCACAACCTACGAGCAGTACTTC
CDR3: CASRAGGTTYEQYF

V: TRBV7-9
size: -
J: TRBJ1-3
D: -
DNA: TGTGCCAGCAGCTGGACCGGGCCAAAAGCGGGAAACACCATATATTTT
CDR3: CASSWTGPKAGNTIYF

V: TRBV5-5
size: few
J: TRBJ2-7
D: -
DNA: TGTGCCAGCAGCTTGGAGGTAGGGGGTCGCTACGAGCAGTACTTC
CDR3: CASSLEVGGRYEQYF

V: TRBV28
size: -
J: TRBJ2-7
D: -
DNA: TGTGCCAGCGCTCCGGGACGGAGCCCCCACGAGCAGTACTTC
CDR3: CASAPGRSPHEQYF

V: TRBV7-8
size: -
J: TRBJ1-6
D: -
DNA: TGTGCCAGCAGCCCAACTACAAGTTCACCCCTCCACTTT
CDR3: CASSPTTSSPLHF

V: TRBV9
size: -
J: TRBJ1-2
D: TRBD1
DNA: TGTGCCAGCAGCCTAACCCCGGGACAGCCGGCCTATGGCTACACCTTC
CDR3: CASSLTPGQPAYGYTF

V: TRBV18
size: -
J: TRBJ2-5
D: TRBD1
DNA: TGTGCCAGCTCACCACAGGCACAGGGGTTAGAGACCCAGTACTTC
CDR3: CASSPQAQGLETQYF

V: TRBV6-1
size: -
J: TRBJ1-3
D: TRBD1
DNA: TGTGCCAGCAGTGAATTTAGGATTGGGACAGGCTCTGGAAACACCATATATTTT
CDR3: CASSEFRIGTGSGNTIYF

V: TRBV3-1/TRBV3-2
size: few
J: TRBJ2-7
D: TRBD1
DNA: TGTGCCAGCAGCCCAGGGACAGGTAACTACGAGCAGTACTTC
CDR3: CASSPGTGNYEQYF

V: TRBV27
size: -
J: TRBJ1-2
D: -
DNA: TGTGCCAGCAGTCTTAGGGCTGTAGCTAACTATGGCTACACCTTC
CDR3: CASSLRAVANYGYTF